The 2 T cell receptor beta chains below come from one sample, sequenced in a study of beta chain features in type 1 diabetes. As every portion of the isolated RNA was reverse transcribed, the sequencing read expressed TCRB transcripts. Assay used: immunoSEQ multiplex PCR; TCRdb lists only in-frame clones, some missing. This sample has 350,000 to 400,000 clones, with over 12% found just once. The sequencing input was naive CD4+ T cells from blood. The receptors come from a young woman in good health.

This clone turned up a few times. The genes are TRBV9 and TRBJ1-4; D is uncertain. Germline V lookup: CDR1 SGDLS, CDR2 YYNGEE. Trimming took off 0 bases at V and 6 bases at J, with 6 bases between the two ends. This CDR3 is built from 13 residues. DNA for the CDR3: TGTGCCAGCAGCGTAGAAGCCGATGAAAAACTGTTTTTT. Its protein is CASSVEADEKLFF.

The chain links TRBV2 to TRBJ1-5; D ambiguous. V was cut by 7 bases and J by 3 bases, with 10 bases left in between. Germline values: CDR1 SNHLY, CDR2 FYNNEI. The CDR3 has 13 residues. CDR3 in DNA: TGTGCCAGCATAGCGGACTCCAATCAGCCCCAGCATTTT. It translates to CASIADSNQPQHF.